Below, one TCR beta chain is given with its context. The data were produced by immunoSEQ multiplex PCR, yet TCRdb's version contains in-frame clones alone and is incomplete. Here the sample spans approximately 450,000 clones, approximately 90% being singletons. The data originate from a study of blood T cell repertoires in COVID-19. Study as a whole: Both acute and convalescent COVID-19 samples were obtained from the United States, Italy and Spain. PBMCs, B-cell-depleted T cells, or T cells provided the cDNA or gDNA that made up the material.

Germline CDR1 and CDR2: SEHNR and FQNEAQ (reference sequence). CDR3 length: 16 residues. Trimming at V came to 5 bases and at J to 5 bases, leaving 11 bases not matched to a gene. Either two negative PCRs, clearance, or symptom resolution qualified Cohort 3 donors as recovered. Source material: PBMCs or T cells enriched from blood (not recorded which). This TCR derives from a man aged 25 to 45 who had recovered from COVID-19. The chain couples TRBV7-9 to TRBJ2-2; 7 nucleotides align to TRBD1. The CDR3 bases are TGTGCCAGCAGCCCGCGACAGGGCCATGAGACCGGGGAGCTGTTTTTT. Translating gives CASSPRQGHETGELFF.